A single sample is the source of the 25 T cell receptor beta chains below, sequenced in a study of blood T cell repertoires in COVID-19. Some clones are missing from TCRdb's copy, which holds only in-frame ones; the method was immunoSEQ multiplex PCR. In the table there are around 140,000 clones, roughly 80% of which are singletons. Sequenced sample: peripheral blood. These receptors were collected from a woman between 50 and 59 years old with active or convalescent COVID-19.

V is TRBV6-5 and J is TRBJ1-1, with 8 bases fitting TRBD1. Unmatched junction bases numbered 8, after V lost 7 bases and J lost 4 bases. The CDR3 contains 14 residues. The germline CDR1 and CDR2 sequences are MNHEY and SVGAGI. CDR3 loop: CASNRQGPSTEAFF. For the CDR3, the DNA is TGTGCCAGCAACCGACAGGGGCCCAGCACTGAAGCTTTCTTT.

This chain connects TRBV6-6 to TRBJ2-5; D may be TRBD1 (5 bases). CDR3 length: 14 amino acids. The germline gives CDR1 MNHNY, CDR2 SVGAGI (reference sequence). Trimming cost V 2 bases and J 3 bases, with 10 bases left between them. The DNA for the CDR3 is TGTGCCAGCAGTTACGGGGCTACGAAAGAGACCCAGTACTTC. This translates into CASSYGATKETQYF.

This clone has a handful of counts. The DNA of the CDR3 is TGTGCCAGCAGTGACGAGACAGCGAACACCGGGGAGCTGTTTTTT. Translated, it gives CASSDETANTGELFF. The chain links TRBV2 to TRBJ2-2, with a possible D match to TRBD1 (5 bases). The germline gives CDR1 SNHLY, CDR2 FYNNEI. V dropped 3 bases and J dropped 0 bases, with 8 bases sitting between them. The CDR3 spans 15 residues.

CDR3 DNA: TGTGCCAGCTCAGCGGGACAGGGACATCTACTAGAGCAGTACTTC. This sequence encodes CASSAGQGHLLEQYF. J is TRBJ2-7 and V is TRBV18; 9 bases map to TRBD1. V lost 5 bases to trimming and J lost 7 bases; unmatched junction nucleotides: 12. Germline-derived CDR1 and CDR2 are KGHSH and LQKENI. This CDR3 comprises 15 residues.

The V and J genes are TRBV28 and TRBJ1-4, with TRBD1 as a possible D gene (5 bases). The CDR3 is 15 amino acids. Germline CDR1 and CDR2: MDHEN and SYDVKM. V was shortened by 6 bases and J by 2 bases, with 13 bases between the two germline ends. CDR3 in DNA: TGTGCCAGCAGGGGGGGTTACGGCACTAATGAAAAACTGTTTTTT. It codes for CASRGGYGTNEKLFF. Using reference TRBV28 and TRBJ1-4 for the parts outside the CDR3, the full variable domain is DVKVTQSSRYLVKRTGEKVFLECVQDMDHENMFWYRQDPGLGLRLIYFSYDVKMKEKGDIPEGYSVSREKKERFSLILESASTNQTSMYLCASRGGYGTNEKLFFGSGTQLSVL.

The V gene is TRBV2, the J gene TRBJ2-1; 10 positions agree with TRBD1. The germline CDR1 and CDR2 sequences are SNHLY and FYNNEI. Trimming cost V 6 bases and J 2 bases; bases outside gene matches: 4. The CDR3 runs to 15 residues. For the CDR3, the DNA is TGTGCCAGCAGGGAGGACAGGGGGGCCTACAATGAGCAGTTCTTC. Its protein is CASREDRGAYNEQFF.

This sequence joins TRBV7-2 and TRBJ2-2; D gene ambiguous. Germline CDR1 SGHTA, CDR2 FQGNSA. The CDR3 spans 14 residues. Trimming removed 5 bases from V and 2 bases from J, with 9 bases in between. CDR3 amino acids: CASSDTVNTGELFF. CDR3 bases: TGTGCCAGCAGCGATACGGTAAACACCGGGGAGCTGTTTTTT.

The chain combines TRBV11-2 with TRBJ1-1, with 11 bases identical to TRBD1. The germline V gene has CDR1 SGHAT and CDR2 FQNNGV. CDR3 size: 15 residues. J was trimmed by 2 bases and V by 5 bases; bases with no gene match: 4. CDR3 residues: CASSPWTGGNTEAFF. Here the CDR3 DNA reads TGTGCCAGCAGCCCCTGGACAGGGGGCAACACTGAAGCTTTCTTT.

The rearrangement uses TRBV7-3 and TRBJ1-1; 8 bases map to TRBD1. CDR3 length: 13 residues. V lost 5 bases to trimming and J lost 9 bases; unmatched junction nucleotides: 8. From germline, CDR1 is SGHTA and CDR2 FQGTGA. Here the CDR3 reads CASSQQGGTQAFF. CDR3 coding DNA: TGTGCCAGCAGCCAACAGGGGGGGACCCAAGCTTTCTTT.

This clone was observed a handful of times. This sequence joins TRBV28 and TRBJ1-1; D is perhaps TRBD1 (5 bases). CDR1 is MDHEN, CDR2 SYDVKM, per germline. V shed 7 bases and J shed 6 bases, with 12 bases lying between them. The CDR3 extends over 12 amino acids. As DNA, the CDR3 is TGTGCCAGCAAGGGTCCCAGGGCTGAAGCTTTCTTT. This gives the protein CASKGPRAEAFF.

The chain is built from TRBV3-1 (or the pseudogene TRBV3-2) and TRBJ1-1, with D possibly TRBD1 on 6 matching bases. Germline V gives CDR1 LGHDT, CDR2 YNNKEL (reference sequence). The CDR3 extends over 12 amino acids. With 3 bases removed from V and 10 bases from J, the gap between germline ends came to 12 bases. This chain's CDR3 is CASSQYRVGAFF. CDR3 bases: TGTGCCAGCAGCCAGTACAGGGTAGGAGCTTTCTTT.

This chain connects TRBV7-3 to TRBJ1-6, with 7 bases that match TRBD1. Trimming cost V 5 bases and J 7 bases; bases outside gene matches: 8. The CDR3 contains 15 residues. Germline CDR1 is SGHTA and CDR2 is FQGTGA. The CDR3 loop reads CASSLQGNGNSPLHF. The CDR3, as DNA: TGTGCCAGCAGCCTACAGGGGAATGGAAATTCACCCCTCCACTTT.

The chain combines TRBV5-6 with TRBJ2-7; 7 nucleotides agree with TRBD2. In germline, CDR1 is SGHDT, CDR2 YYEEEE. Unmatched junction bases numbered 21, after V lost 10 bases and J lost 8 bases. The CDR3 is 15 residues long. The CDR3 DNA follows: TGTGCCTCCGGCCTGCGGGGGTCGGCGCTTACGAAGCAGTACTTC. Amino acid sequence: CASGLRGSALTKQYF.

The chain employs TRBV7-9 and TRBJ2-3; 7 bases align to TRBD1. Per germline, CDR1 SEHNR and CDR2 FQNEAQ (reference sequence). CDR3 length: 16 amino acids. The V gene end was trimmed by 7 bases and the J gene end by 2 bases; junction bases not matched to a gene: 12. CDR3 in amino acids: CASTMGEGAFTDTQYF. The CDR3 region has the DNA TGTGCCAGCACCATGGGAGAGGGGGCCTTCACAGATACGCAGTATTTT.

The J gene is TRBJ1-3, the V gene TRBV19; D not certain. This CDR3 has 16 amino acids. The germline V gene encodes CDR1 LNHDA and CDR2 SQIVND (reference sequence). V lost 3 bases and J lost 3, with 15 bases in between. The CDR3 nucleotides are TGTGCCAGTAGTATTTTGGACTACGCCCTTGGAAACACCATATATTTT. Its translation is CASSILDYALGNTIYF.

The chain joins TRBV6-5 to TRBJ2-7, with D possibly TRBD1 on 6 matching bases. Trimming left V 7 bases short and J 8 bases short, with 21 bases between. Germline V CDR1 and CDR2: MNHEY, SVGAGI. The CDR3 extends over 14 amino acids. The CDR3 DNA reads TGTGCCAGCACCCCCCCACAGGGACCTACGAAGCAGTACTTC. Its translation is CASTPPQGPTKQYF.

This clone was counted only a few times. The chain links TRBV6-5 to TRBJ2-7, with D perhaps matching TRBD1 (5 bases). V lost 9 bases to trimming and J lost 3 bases, with 15 bases between them. Germline lookup yields CDR1 MNHEY and CDR2 SVGAGI. The CDR3 has 13 residues. CDR3 DNA sequence: TGTGCCAGAACCCGACAGACCTACTACGAGCAGTACTTC. Its translation is CARTRQTYYEQYF.

The V call is TRBV19, the J call TRBJ1-6; 7 bases agree with TRBD1. The CDR3 covers 15 residues. Looked up from germline, CDR1 is LNHDA and CDR2 is SQIVND (reference sequence). Trimming at V came to 5 bases and at J to 6 bases, leaving 7 bases not matched to a gene. The CDR3 sequence is CASSAPTGVNSPLHF. The CDR3 DNA reads as TGTGCCAGTAGTGCCCCAACAGGGGTTAATTCACCCCTCCACTTT.

Notes on this clone: The junction shows a germline mismatch at one end, possibly a read error. The V call is TRBV6-2 or TRBV6-3, the J call TRBJ1-2; 7 nucleotides match TRBD1. Looked up from germline, CDR1 is MNHEY and CDR2 is SVGEGT. This CDR3 has 13 residues. CDR3 region: CASSQTGNSGYTF. The CDR3 DNA follows: TGTGCCAGCAGCCAGACAGGGAACTCTGGCTACACCTTC.

The CDR3 loop is CASSLLGANYGYTF. The CDR3 bases are TGTGCCAGCAGCCTCCTAGGAGCTAACTATGGCTACACCTTC. This sequence joins TRBV7-2 and TRBJ1-2; D gene unclear. CDR1 is SGHTA and CDR2 is FQGNSA in the germline V gene. The CDR3 is 14 amino acids. Trimming shortened V by 5 bases and J by 0 bases, and 10 bases separated the two germline ends.

For this clone: Other DNA sequences of this sample code for an identical CDR3. V gene TRBV5-1 combines with J gene TRBJ2-2; perhaps TRBD1 as D (5 bases). CDR3 length equals 15 residues. Deletions cut 0 bases from V and 0 bases from J, with 6 bases between. Germline V lookup: CDR1 SGHRS, CDR2 YFSETQ. In DNA form, the CDR3 reads TGCGCCAGCAGCTTGGAAGGGGCGAACACCGGGGAGCTGTTTTTT. This sequence encodes CASSLEGANTGELFF.

This rearrangement joins TRBV7-2 to TRBJ2-6; tentatively, D is TRBD1 (5 bases). CDR3 length: 16 residues. Trimming removed 2 bases from V and 2 bases from J, with 10 bases in between. Germline V gene sequence: CDR1 SGHTA, CDR2 FQGNSA. CDR3 sequence: CASSLRPTAGANVLTF. The CDR3 DNA reads TGTGCCAGCAGCTTAAGGCCGACAGCTGGGGCCAACGTCCTGACTTTC.

The chain combines TRBV6-1 with TRBJ2-2; D perhaps matches TRBD2 (5 bases). Trimming pared 3 bases from V and 4 bases from J, leaving 9 bases between. There are 14 residues in the CDR3. The germline V gene encodes CDR1 MNHNS and CDR2 SASEGT. CDR3 in DNA: TGTGCCAGCAGTGAGTACCGGGGCACCGGGGAGCTGTTTTTT. Translated: CASSEYRGTGELFF.

The rearrangement joins TRBV6-5 to TRBJ1-2; D is perhaps TRBD1 (6 bases). CDR1 MNHEY and CDR2 SVGAGI come from the germline V gene. This CDR3 comprises 14 residues. V was pared by 2 bases and J by 4 bases, with 11 bases between. The CDR3, as DNA: TGTGCCAGCAGTTACATACAGGGTGGCTATGGCTACACCTTC. Protein: CASSYIQGGYGYTF.

The table lists this clone with a few counts. The V gene is TRBV9, the J gene TRBJ2-5; TRBD2 is a possible D gene (5 bases). CDR3 length: 10 amino acids. Deletions cut 8 bases from V and 3 bases from J, with 5 bases between. Per the germline V gene, CDR1 is SGDLS and CDR2 is YYNGEE. CDR3 amino acids: CARGEETQYF. The CDR3 DNA sequence: TGTGCCAGGGGAGAAGAGACCCAGTACTTC.